This T cell receptor (beta chain) is drawn from a study of blood T cell repertoires in COVID-19. In the study overall: In each case, the material was cDNA or gDNA derived from T cells, B-cell-depleted T cells, or PBMCs.

This clone was seen only a few times. The CDR3 covers 16 residues. The V end was cut by 4 bases, the J end by 1 base, with 13 bases between. In the authors' workflow: Cell counts per sample came from amplifying reference gene primers. Repertoires were generated with immunoSEQ multiplex PCR, while TCRdb's copy carries only in-frame clones and drops some. V and J calls plus clone size are reproduced from that table; the DNA served to infer D and trimming. The table has just under 80,000 clones, about 80% seen once. The chain links TRBV23-1 to TRBJ2-2, with D possibly being TRBD1 (6 bases). TRBV23-1 is classed as an ORF, of uncertain function. The sequence derives from a woman in her seventies with acute or convalescent COVID-19. Sequenced input: peripheral blood. DNA for the CDR3: TGCGCCAGCAGTCTGTACGAACAGGGGAACACCGGGGAGCTGTTTTTT. It is translated as CASSLYEQGNTGELFF.